A selection of T cell receptor beta chains follows, all from one sample in a study of cytomegalovirus exposure and HLA in healthy donors. Assay used: immunoSEQ multiplex PCR; TCRdb lists only in-frame clones, some missing. The table lists around 100,000 clones, roughly 77% of them singletons. The sequencing sample was made of PBMCs. The receptors derive from a woman between 18 and 30 years old in good health and CMV-seropositive. Each CDR3 is given with its conserved first and last residue. A D gene is named only where the DNA matches it firmly. Clone sizes are given selectively: once, few, many, or a class where the clone is expanded.

v_gene: TRBV10-2; d_gene: TRBD2; j_gene: TRBJ2-1; len: 14; abundance: -; CDR3nt: TGCGCCAGCAGTAACAGCGGGGGGGCGAAAGAGCAGTTCTTC; CDR3aa: CASSNSGGAKEQFF
v_gene: TRBV6-5; d_gene: -; j_gene: TRBJ2-7; len: 14; abundance: -; CDR3nt: TGTGCCAGCACCCAAGATGGGAGCTCCTACGAGCAGTACTTC; CDR3aa: CASTQDGSSYEQYF
v_gene: TRBV19; d_gene: TRBD1; j_gene: TRBJ1-2; len: 14; abundance: -; CDR3nt: TGTGCCAGTAGTGTACAGGGGGCGGGCTATGGCTACACCTTC; CDR3aa: CASSVQGAGYGYTF
v_gene: TRBV4-2; d_gene: -; j_gene: TRBJ2-7; len: 14; abundance: -; CDR3nt: TGTGCCAGCAGCCAAGCTAGGTCTGGCTCCGAGCAGTACTTC; CDR3aa: CASSQARSGSEQYF
v_gene: TRBV7-9; d_gene: -; j_gene: TRBJ1-4; len: 14; abundance: -; CDR3nt: TGTGCCAGCAGCATCACAGGGTCCGGTGAAAAACTGTTTTTT; CDR3aa: CASSITGSGEKLFF
v_gene: TRBV7-9; d_gene: TRBD2; j_gene: TRBJ2-3; len: 17; abundance: -; CDR3nt: TGTGCCAGCAGCTTCGGACTAGCGGGGGGGAGCACAGATACGCAGTATTTT; CDR3aa: CASSFGLAGGSTDTQYF
v_gene: TRBV16; d_gene: -; j_gene: TRBJ2-3; len: 13; abundance: -; CDR3nt: TGTGCCAGCAGCCACCGGACAGCGGATACGCAGTATTTT; CDR3aa: CASSHRTADTQYF
v_gene: TRBV6-1; d_gene: -; j_gene: TRBJ2-3; len: 13; abundance: few; CDR3nt: TGTGCCAGCAGTGAAGGTCTCGTTGATACGCAGTATTTT; CDR3aa: CASSEGLVDTQYF
v_gene: TRBV4-3; d_gene: -; j_gene: TRBJ2-7; len: 16; abundance: -; CDR3nt: TGCGCCAGCAGCCAAGGAACAGGGCCCCTGCGCTTGGGGCAGTACTTC; CDR3aa: CASSQGTGPLRLGQYF
v_gene: TRBV10-3; d_gene: -; j_gene: TRBJ1-1; len: 12; abundance: few; CDR3nt: TGTGCCATCAGTGGGACAGACACTGAAGCTTTCTTT; CDR3aa: CAISGTDTEAFF
v_gene: TRBV2; d_gene: -; j_gene: TRBJ2-7; len: 12; abundance: -; CDR3nt: TGTGCCAGCAGAACCGGGATCTACGAGCAGTACTTC; CDR3aa: CASRTGIYEQYF
v_gene: TRBV2; d_gene: -; j_gene: TRBJ1-5; len: 11; abundance: -; CDR3nt: TGTGCCAGCAGTGAAGCCGGGGCCCAGCATTTT; CDR3aa: CASSEAGAQHF
v_gene: TRBV27; d_gene: -; j_gene: TRBJ1-1; len: 15; abundance: -; CDR3nt: TGTGCCAGCAGTATGACAGGTGGGTCGTATACTGAAGCTTTCTTT; CDR3aa: CASSMTGGSYTEAFF